This TCR beta chain was sequenced during a study of radiation and T cells in renal cell carcinoma. On this clone: The target antigen is unknown.

The time point was: blood 4 weeks post-SBRT, at nephrectomy. The treatment here: 15 Gy SBRT to primary tumor, nephrectomy 4 weeks later. This renal cell carcinoma was of the clear cell type. The CDR3 loop spans 16 amino acids. The V and J ends lost 5 bases and 0 bases respectively, with 18 bases between them. CDR1 SGHRS and CDR2 YFSETQ come from the germline V gene. TCRdb's table, derived via immunoSEQ multiplex PCR, lists solely in-frame clones and lacks some. The sample has about 78,000 clones, roughly nine tenths seen once. Study results and limitations: Top tumor clonotypes rose in blood 2 weeks post-radiation, then contracted.

The chain has TRBV5-1 and TRBJ2-7, with D hard to call. The clonotype originates from a woman aged 70 to 79 with renal cell carcinoma. The sequenced sample was blood, obtained from a patient whose treatment included radiotherapy and nephrectomy. This CDR3 is CASSSGSARSSYEQYF. CDR3 DNA sequence: TGCGCCAGCAGTTCCGGGTCGGCTAGGAGCTCCTACGAGCAGTACTTC. Based on the CDR3 plus reference TRBV5-1 and TRBJ2-7, the full variable domain is KAGVTQTPRYLIKTRGQQVTLSCSPISGHRSVSWYQQTPGQGLQFLFEYFSETQRNKGNFPGRFSGRQFSNSRSEMNVSTLELGDSALYLCASSSGSARSSYEQYFGPGTRLTVT.